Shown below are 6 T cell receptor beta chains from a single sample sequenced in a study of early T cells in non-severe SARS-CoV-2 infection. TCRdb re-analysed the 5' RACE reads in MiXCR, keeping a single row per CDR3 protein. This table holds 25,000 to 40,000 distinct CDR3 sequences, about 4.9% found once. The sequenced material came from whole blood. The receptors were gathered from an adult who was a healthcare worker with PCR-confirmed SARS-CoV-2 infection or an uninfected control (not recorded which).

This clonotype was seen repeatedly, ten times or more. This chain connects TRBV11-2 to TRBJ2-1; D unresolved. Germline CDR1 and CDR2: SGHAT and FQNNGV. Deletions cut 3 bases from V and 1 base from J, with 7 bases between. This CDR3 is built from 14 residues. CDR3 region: CASSLWESYNEQFF. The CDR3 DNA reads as TGTGCCAGCAGCTTGTGGGAATCCTACAATGAGCAGTTCTTC.

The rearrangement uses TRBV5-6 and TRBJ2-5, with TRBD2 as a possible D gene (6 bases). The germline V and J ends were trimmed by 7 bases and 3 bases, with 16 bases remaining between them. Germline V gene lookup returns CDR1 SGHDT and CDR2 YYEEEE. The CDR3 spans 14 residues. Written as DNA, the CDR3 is TGTGCCAGCGGCGAACCGGGAGCCGAAGAGACCCAGTACTTC. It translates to CASGEPGAEETQYF.

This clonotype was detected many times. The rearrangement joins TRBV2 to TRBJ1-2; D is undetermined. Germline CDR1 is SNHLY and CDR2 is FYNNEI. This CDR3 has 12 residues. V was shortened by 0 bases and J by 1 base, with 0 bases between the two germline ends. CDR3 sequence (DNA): TGTGCCAGCAGTGAAGCTAACTATGGCTACACCTTC. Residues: CASSEANYGYTF.

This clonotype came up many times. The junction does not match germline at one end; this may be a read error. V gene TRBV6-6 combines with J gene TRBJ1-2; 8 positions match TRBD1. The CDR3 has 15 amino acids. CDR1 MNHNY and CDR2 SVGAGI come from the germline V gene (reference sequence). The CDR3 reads CASSDSGGLDLRYTF. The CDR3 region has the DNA TGTGCCAGCAGTGACTCAGGGGGCTTGGATCTCCGCTACACCTTC.

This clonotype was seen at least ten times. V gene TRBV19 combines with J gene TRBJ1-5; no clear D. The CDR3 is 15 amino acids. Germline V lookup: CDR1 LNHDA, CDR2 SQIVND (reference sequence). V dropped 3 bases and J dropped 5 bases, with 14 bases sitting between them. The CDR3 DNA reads TGTGCCAGTAGTATTGGCCAGCCACTCTATCAGCCCCAGCATTTT. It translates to CASSIGQPLYQPQHF.

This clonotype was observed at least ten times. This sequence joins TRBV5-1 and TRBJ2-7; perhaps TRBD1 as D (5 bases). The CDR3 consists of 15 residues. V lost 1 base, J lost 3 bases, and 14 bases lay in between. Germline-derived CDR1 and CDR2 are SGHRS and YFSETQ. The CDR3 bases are TGCGCCAGCAGCTTGATGCAGGGCATAAGCTACGAGCAGTACTTC. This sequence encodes CASSLMQGISYEQYF.